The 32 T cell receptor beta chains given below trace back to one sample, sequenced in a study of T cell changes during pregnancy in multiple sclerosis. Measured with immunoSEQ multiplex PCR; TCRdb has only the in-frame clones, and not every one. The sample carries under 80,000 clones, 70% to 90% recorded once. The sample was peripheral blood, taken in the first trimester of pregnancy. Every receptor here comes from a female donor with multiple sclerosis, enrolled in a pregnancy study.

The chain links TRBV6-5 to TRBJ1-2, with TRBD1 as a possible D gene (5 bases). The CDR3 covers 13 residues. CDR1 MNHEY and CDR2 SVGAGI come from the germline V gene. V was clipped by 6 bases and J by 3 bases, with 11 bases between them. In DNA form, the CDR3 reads TGTGCCAGCAGGGGGGGACGGTACTATGGCTACACCTTC. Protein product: CASRGGRYYGYTF.

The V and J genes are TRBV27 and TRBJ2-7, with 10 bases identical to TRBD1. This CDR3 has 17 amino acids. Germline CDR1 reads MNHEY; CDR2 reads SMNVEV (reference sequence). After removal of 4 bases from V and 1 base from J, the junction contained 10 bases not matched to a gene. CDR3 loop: CASSSPTGGPFSYEQYF. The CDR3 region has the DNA TGTGCCAGCAGTTCACCGACAGGGGGCCCTTTTTCCTACGAGCAGTACTTC.

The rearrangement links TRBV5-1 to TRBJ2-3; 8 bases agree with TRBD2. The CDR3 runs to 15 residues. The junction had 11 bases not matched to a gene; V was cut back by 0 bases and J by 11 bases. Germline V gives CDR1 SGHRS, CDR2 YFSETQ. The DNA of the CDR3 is TGCGCCAGCAGCTTGGGACCGGGAGGGCCCTCGGTGCAGTATTTT. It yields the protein CASSLGPGGPSVQYF.

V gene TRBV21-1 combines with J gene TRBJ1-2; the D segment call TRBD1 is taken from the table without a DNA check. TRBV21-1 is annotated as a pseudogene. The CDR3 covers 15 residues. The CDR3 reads CASSNRGRPYYGYTF. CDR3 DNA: TGTGCCAGCAGCAACAGGGGGCGACCATACTATGGCTACACCTTC.

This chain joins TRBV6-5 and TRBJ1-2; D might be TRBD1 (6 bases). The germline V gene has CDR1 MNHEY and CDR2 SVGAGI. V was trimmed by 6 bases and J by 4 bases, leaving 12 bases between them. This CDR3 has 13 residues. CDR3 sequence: CASSRGHPYGYTF. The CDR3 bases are TGTGCCAGCAGCCGGGGACACCCCTATGGCTACACCTTC.

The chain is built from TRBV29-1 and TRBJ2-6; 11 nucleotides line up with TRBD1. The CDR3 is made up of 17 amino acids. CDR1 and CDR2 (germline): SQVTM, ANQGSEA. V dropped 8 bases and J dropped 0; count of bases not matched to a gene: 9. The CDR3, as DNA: TGCAGCTCGAACCCCGGGACAGGGGGCTCTGGGGCCAACGTCCTGACTTTC. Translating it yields CSSNPGTGGSGANVLTF. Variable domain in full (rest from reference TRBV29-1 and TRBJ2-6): SAVISQKPSRDICQRGTSLTIQCQVDSQVTMMFWYRQQPGQSLTLIATANQGSEATYESGFVIDKFPISRPNLTFSTLTVSNMSPEDSSIYLCSSNPGTGGSGANVLTFGAGSRLTVL.

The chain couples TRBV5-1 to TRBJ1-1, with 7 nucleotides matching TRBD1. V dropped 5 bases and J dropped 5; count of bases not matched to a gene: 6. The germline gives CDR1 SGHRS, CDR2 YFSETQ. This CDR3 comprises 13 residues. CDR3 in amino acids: CASRGGAGTEAFF. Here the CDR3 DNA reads TGCGCCAGCAGAGGGGGCGCCGGTACTGAAGCTTTCTTT. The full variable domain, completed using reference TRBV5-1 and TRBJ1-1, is KAGVTQTPRYLIKTRGQQVTLSCSPISGHRSVSWYQQTPGQGLQFLFEYFSETQRNKGNFPGRFSGRQFSNSRSEMNVSTLELGDSALYLCASRGGAGTEAFFGQGTRLTVV.

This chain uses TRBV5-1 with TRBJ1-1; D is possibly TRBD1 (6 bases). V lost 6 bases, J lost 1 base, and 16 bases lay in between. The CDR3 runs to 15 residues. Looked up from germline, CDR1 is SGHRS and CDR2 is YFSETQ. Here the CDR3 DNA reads TGCGCCAGCACCCCAACGATAGGGGGGAACACTGAAGCTTTCTTT. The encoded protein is CASTPTIGGNTEAFF.

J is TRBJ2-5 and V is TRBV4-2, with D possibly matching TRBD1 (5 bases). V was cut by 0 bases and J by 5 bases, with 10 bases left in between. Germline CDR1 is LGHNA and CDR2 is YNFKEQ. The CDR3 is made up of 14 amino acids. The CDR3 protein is CASSQDQGRETQYF. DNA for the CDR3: TGTGCCAGCAGCCAAGACCAGGGCCGGGAGACCCAGTACTTC.

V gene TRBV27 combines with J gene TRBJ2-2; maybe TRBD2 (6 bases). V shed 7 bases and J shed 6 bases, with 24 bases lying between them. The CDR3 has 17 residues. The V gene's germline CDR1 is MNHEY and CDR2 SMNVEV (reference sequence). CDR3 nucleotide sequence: TGTGCCAGCACGTTTCAGCAGACCGGGGGTAGGGCCGGGGAGCTGTTTTTT. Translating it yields CASTFQQTGGRAGELFF.

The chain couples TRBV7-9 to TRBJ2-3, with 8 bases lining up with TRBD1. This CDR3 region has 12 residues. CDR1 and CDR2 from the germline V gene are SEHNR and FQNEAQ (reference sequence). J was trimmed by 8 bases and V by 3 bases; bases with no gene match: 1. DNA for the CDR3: TGTGCCAGCAGCTTGACAGGGGTTACGCAGTATTTT. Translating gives CASSLTGVTQYF. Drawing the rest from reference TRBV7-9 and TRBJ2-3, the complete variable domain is DTGVSQNPRHKITKRGQNVTFRCDPISEHNRLYWYRQTLGQGPEFLTYFQNEAQLEKSRLLSDRFSAERPKGSFSTLEIQRTEQGDSAMYLCASSLTGVTQYFGPGTRLTVL.

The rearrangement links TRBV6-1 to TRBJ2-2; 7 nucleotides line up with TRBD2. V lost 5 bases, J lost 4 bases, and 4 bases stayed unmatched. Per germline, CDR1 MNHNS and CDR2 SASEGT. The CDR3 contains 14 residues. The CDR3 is CASSRGVSTGELFF. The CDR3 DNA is TGTGCCAGCAGTCGGGGGGTGAGCACCGGGGAGCTGTTTTTT.

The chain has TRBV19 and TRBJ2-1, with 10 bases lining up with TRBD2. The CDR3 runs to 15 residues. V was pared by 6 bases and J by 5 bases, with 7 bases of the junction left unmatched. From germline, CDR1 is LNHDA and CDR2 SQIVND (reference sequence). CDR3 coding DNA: TGTGCCAGTAGGCAAGCGGGAGGGAGACACAATGAGCAGTTCTTC. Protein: CASRQAGGRHNEQFF.

The CDR3 sequence is CASSLSRGPNSPLHF. The DNA of the CDR3 is TGTGCCAGCAGCTTGTCCAGGGGGCCTAATTCACCCCTCCACTTT. The V and J genes are TRBV5-5 and TRBJ1-6; 8 bases align to TRBD1. Germline loops: CDR1 SGHKS, CDR2 YYEKEE (reference sequence). This CDR3 has 15 amino acids. V gave up 1 base and J gave up 6 bases; unmatched junction bases: 3.

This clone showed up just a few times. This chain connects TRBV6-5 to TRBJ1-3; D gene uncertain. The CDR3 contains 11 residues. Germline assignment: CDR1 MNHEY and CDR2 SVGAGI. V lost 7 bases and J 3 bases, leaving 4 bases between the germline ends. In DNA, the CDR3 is TGTGCCAGCACCAATGGAAACACCATATATTTT. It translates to CASTNGNTIYF.

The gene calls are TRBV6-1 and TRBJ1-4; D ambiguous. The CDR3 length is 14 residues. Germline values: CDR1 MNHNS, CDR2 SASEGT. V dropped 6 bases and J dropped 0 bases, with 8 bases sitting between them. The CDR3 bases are TGTGCCAGCAGGGGGAGAGCAACTAATGAAAAACTGTTTTTT. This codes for CASRGRATNEKLFF.

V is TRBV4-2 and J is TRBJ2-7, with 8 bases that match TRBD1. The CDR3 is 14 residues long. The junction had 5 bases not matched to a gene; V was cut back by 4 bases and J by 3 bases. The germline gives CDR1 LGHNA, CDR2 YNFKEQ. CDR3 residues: CASSPVGQGYEQYF. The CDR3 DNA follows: TGTGCCAGCAGCCCGGTAGGACAGGGCTACGAGCAGTACTTC.

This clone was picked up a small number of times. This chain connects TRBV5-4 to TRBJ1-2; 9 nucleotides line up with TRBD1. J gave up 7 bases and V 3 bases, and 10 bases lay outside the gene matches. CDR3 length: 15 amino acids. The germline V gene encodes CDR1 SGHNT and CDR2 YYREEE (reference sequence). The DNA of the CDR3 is TGTGCCAGCAGCTCCCCGACAGGGGGTAATGGTGGCTACACCTTC. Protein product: CASSSPTGGNGGYTF.

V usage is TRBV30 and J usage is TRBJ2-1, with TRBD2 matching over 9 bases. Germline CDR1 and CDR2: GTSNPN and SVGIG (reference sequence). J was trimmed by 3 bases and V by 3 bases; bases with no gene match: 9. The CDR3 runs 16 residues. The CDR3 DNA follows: TGTGCCTGGAGGGGGGGTAGCGGGGGCTTCTACAATGAGCAGTTCTTC. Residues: CAWRGGSGGFYNEQFF.

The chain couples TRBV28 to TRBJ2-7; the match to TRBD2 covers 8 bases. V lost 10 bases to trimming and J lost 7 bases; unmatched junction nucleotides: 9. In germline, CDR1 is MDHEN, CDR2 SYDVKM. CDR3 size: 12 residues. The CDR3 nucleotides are TGTGCCACCACCGGTCGGGAGGGTGAGCAGTACTTC. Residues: CATTGREGEQYF.

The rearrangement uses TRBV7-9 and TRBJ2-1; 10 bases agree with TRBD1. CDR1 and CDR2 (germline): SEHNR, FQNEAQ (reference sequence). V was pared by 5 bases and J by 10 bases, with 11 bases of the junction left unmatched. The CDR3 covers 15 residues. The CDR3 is CASSARGTGDREQFF. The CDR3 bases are TGTGCCAGCAGCGCCCGCGGGACAGGGGACAGGGAGCAGTTCTTC. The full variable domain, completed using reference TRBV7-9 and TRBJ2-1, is DTGVSQNPRHKITKRGQNVTFRCDPISEHNRLYWYRQTLGQGPEFLTYFQNEAQLEKSRLLSDRFSAERPKGSFSTLEIQRTEQGDSAMYLCASSARGTGDREQFFGPGTRLTVL.

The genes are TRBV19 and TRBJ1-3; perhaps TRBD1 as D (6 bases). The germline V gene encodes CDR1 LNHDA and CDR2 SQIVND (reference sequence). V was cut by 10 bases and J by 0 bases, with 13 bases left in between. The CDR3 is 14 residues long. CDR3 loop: CATTGYNSGNTIYF. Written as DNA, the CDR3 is TGTGCCACTACAGGGTACAACTCTGGAAACACCATATATTTT. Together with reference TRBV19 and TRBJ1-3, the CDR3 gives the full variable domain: DGGITQSPKYLFRKEGQNVTLSCEQNLNHDAMYWYRQDPGQGLRLIYYSQIVNDFQKGDIAEGYSVSREKKESFPLTVTSAQKNPTAFYLCATTGYNSGNTIYFGEGSWLTVV.

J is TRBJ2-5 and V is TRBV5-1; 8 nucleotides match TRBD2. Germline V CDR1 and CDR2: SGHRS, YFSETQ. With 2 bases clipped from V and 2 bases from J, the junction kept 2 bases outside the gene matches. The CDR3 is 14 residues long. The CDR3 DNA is TGCGCCAGCAGCTTTAGCGGGATGCAAGAGACCCAGTACTTC. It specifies CASSFSGMQETQYF.

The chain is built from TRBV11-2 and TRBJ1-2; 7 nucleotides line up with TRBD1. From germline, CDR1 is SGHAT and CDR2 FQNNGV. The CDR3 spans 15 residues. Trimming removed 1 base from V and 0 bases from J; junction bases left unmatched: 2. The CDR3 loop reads CASSLGDSANYGYTF. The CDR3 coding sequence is TGTGCCAGCAGCTTAGGGGACAGTGCTAACTATGGCTACACCTTC. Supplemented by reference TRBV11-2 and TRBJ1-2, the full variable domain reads EAGVAQSPRYKIIEKRQSVAFWCNPISGHATLYWYQQILGQGPKLLIQFQNNGVVDDSQLPKDRFSAERLKGVDSTLKIQPAKLEDSAVYLCASSLGDSANYGYTFGSGTRLTVV.

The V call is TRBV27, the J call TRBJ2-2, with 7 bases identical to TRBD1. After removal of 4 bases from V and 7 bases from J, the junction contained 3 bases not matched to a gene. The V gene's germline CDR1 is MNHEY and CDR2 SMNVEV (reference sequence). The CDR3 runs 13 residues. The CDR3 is CASSSQGVGELFF. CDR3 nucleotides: TGTGCCAGCAGTTCCCAGGGGGTCGGGGAGCTGTTTTTT.

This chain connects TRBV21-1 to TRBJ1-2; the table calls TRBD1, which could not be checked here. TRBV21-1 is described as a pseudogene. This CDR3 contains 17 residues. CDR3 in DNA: TGTGCCAGCAGCAAATCAAGCGGACAGTCCTTTAACTATGGCTACACCTTC. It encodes CASSKSSGQSFNYGYTF.

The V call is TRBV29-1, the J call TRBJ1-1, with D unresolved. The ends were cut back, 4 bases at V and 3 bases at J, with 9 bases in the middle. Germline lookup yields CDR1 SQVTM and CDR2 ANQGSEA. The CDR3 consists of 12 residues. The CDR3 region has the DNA TGCAGCGTTGTGACGACACACACTGAAGCTTTCTTT. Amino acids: CSVVTTHTEAFF.

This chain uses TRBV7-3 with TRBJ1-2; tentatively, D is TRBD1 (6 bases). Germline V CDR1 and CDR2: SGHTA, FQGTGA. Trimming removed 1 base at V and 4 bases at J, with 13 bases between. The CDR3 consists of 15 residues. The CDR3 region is CASSLRQGPSYGYTF. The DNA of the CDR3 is TGTGCCAGCAGCTTAAGGCAGGGGCCGAGCTATGGCTACACCTTC.

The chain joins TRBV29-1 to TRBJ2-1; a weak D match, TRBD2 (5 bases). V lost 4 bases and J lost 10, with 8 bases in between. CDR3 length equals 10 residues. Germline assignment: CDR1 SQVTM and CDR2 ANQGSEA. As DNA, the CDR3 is TGCAGCGTTGGACTACCCGAGCAGTTCTTC. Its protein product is CSVGLPEQFF.

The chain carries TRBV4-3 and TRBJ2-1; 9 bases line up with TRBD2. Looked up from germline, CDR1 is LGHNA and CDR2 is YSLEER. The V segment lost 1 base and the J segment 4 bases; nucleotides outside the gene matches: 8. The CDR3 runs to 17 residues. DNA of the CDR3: TGCGCCAGCAGCCAAGGAGCTAGCGGGATAGTTTACAATGAGCAGTTCTTC. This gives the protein CASSQGASGIVYNEQFF.

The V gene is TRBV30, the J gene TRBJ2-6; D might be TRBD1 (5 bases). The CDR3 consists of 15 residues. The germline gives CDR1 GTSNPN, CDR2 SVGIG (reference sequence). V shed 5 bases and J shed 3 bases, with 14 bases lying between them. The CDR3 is CAWSPSRVGANVLTF. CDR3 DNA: TGTGCCTGGTCTCCGAGCAGGGTTGGGGCCAACGTCCTGACTTTC.

CDR3 amino acids: CASSPSPYNEQFF. The DNA of the CDR3 is TGTGCCAGCTCACCGTCCCCGTACAATGAGCAGTTCTTC. The genes are TRBV18 and TRBJ2-1; no clear D. Germline lookup yields CDR1 KGHSH and CDR2 LQKENI. V lost 3 bases and J lost 4, with 7 bases in between. The CDR3 runs to 13 residues.